This is a list of T cell receptor beta chains from one sample in a study of blood T cell repertoires in COVID-19. TCRdb keeps only in-frame clones here, not all; method: immunoSEQ multiplex PCR. The sample consists of some 120,000 clones, around nine tenths of them appearing once. Specimen: peripheral blood. The source is a man between 50 and 59 years old with active COVID-19. Both conserved end residues are part of each CDR3. D genes are given only for firm matches. Clone size, where shown, is once, few, many, or a class for clones that have expanded.

clone size	J gene	V gene	D gene	CDR3 protein	CDR3 DNA
once	TRBJ2-1	TRBV9	TRBD2	CASSVSGGPNNEQFF	TGTGCCAGCAGCGTCTCGGGGGGGCCCAACAATGAGCAGTTCTTC
.	TRBJ1-1	TRBV18	TRBD1	CASSPPRGLAFF	TGTGCCAGCTCACCCCCCAGGGGGTTAGCTTTCTTT
.	TRBJ2-5	TRBV5-4	.	CASSLGPGAETQYF	TGTGCCAGCAGCTTGGGTCCGGGAGCAGAGACCCAGTACTTC
once	TRBJ2-5	TRBV25-1	.	CASSRGEETQYF	TGTGCCAGCAGCAGGGGCGAAGAGACCCAGTACTTC
.	TRBJ1-2	TRBV19	.	CASSIGGRGAYGYTF	TGTGCCAGTAGTATAGGCGGCAGGGGAGCCTATGGCTACACCTTC
.	TRBJ2-1	TRBV7-2	.	CASNPRGGGIDNEQFF	TGTGCCAGCAACCCTAGGGGGGGAGGGATAGACAATGAGCAGTTCTTC
.	TRBJ1-1	TRBV11-2	.	CASSSYPPGNTEAFF	TGTGCCAGCAGCTCATACCCGCCGGGGAACACTGAAGCTTTCTTT
once	TRBJ1-4	TRBV5-1	TRBD1	CASSLGGGVSDEKLFF	TGCGCCAGCAGCTTGGGAGGGGGCGTATCGGATGAAAAACTGTTTTTT
few	TRBJ2-1	TRBV19	TRBD1	CASGDRVSYNEQFF	TGTGCCAGTGGGGACAGGGTGTCCTACAATGAGCAGTTCTTC
.	TRBJ1-5	TRBV24-1	.	CATSDPLDGQGGNQPQHF	TGTGCCACCAGTGATCCCCTGGACGGCCAGGGTGGCAATCAGCCCCAGCATTTT
.	TRBJ2-2	TRBV6-6	.	CASRSSDYEYTGELFF	TGTGCCAGCAGATCCTCGGACTACGAATACACCGGGGAGCTGTTTTTT
.	TRBJ1-3	TRBV19	.	CATFPGQTTGNTIYF	TGTGCCACATTCCCGGGACAAACGACTGGAAACACCATATATTTT
.	TRBJ2-1	TRBV7-6	.	CASSLLGRSDSGEYNEQFF	TGTGCCAGCAGCTTACTCGGTAGATCAGATAGCGGCGAGTACAATGAGCAGTTCTTC
.	TRBJ1-1	TRBV10-1	TRBD1	CASTSREGADTEAFF	TGCGCCAGCACAAGTCGTGAGGGGGCTGACACTGAAGCTTTCTTT
.	TRBJ1-2	TRBV14	.	CASSQVGRELFYGYTF	TGTGCCAGCAGCCAAGTGGGACGGGAGTTATTTTATGGCTACACCTTC
.	TRBJ1-4	TRBV7-2	.	CASSRGGAANEKLFF	TGTGCCAGCAGTCGAGGGGGGGCCGCTAATGAAAAACTGTTTTTT
.	TRBJ2-5	TRBV4-2	.	CASSQLAQGGYPLQETQYF	TGTGCCAGCAGCCAACTCGCTCAGGGTGGGTATCCTCTCCAAGAGACCCAGTACTTC
few	TRBJ1-5	TRBV6-1	.	CASSEAGRGRNQPQHF	TGTGCCAGCAGTGAAGCCGGCAGGGGCAGGAATCAGCCCCAGCATTTT
.	TRBJ1-4	TRBV3-1/TRBV3-2	.	CASSLLTGVNEKLFF	TGTGCCAGCAGCCTCTTGACCGGAGTTAATGAAAAACTGTTTTTT
.	TRBJ1-1	TRBV7-9	.	CASSPRGNTEAFF	TGTGCCAGCAGCCCCAGAGGCAACACTGAAGCTTTCTTT
.	TRBJ1-5	TRBV3-1/TRBV3-2	.	CASSPLGVNQPQHF	TGTGCCAGCAGCCCCCTCGGGGTCAATCAGCCCCAGCATTTT
few	TRBJ2-3	TRBV2	.	CASSEARASGTDTQYF	TGTGCCAGCAGTGAAGCCAGGGCTAGTGGCACAGATACGCAGTATTTT
.	TRBJ2-5	TRBV11-3	TRBD2	CASRTGTSGRETQYF	TGTGCCAGCAGAACAGGGACTAGCGGGAGGGAGACCCAGTACTTC
once	TRBJ2-7	TRBV3-1/TRBV3-2	TRBD2	CASSQLGRGGLYEQYF	TGTGCCAGCAGCCAATTAGGGCGGGGGGGGCTCTACGAGCAGTACTTC
.	TRBJ2-1	TRBV7-9	.	CASSLQWIGRGEQFF	TGTGCCAGCAGCTTACAGTGGATCGGACGGGGTGAGCAGTTCTTC
.	TRBJ1-1	TRBV29-1	.	CSVATVMNTEAFF	TGCAGCGTTGCAACAGTCATGAACACTGAAGCTTTCTTT
.	TRBJ2-5	TRBV28	.	CASSFFADQQETQYF	TGTGCCAGCAGTTTTTTCGCGGATCAGCAAGAGACCCAGTACTTC
.	TRBJ1-4	TRBV18	.	CASSPLGTSDNEKLFF	TGTGCCAGCTCACCACTGGGGACTTCAGATAATGAAAAACTGTTTTTT
once	TRBJ2-3	TRBV19	.	CASSGHGRGDLLTQYF	TGTGCCAGTAGTGGCCACGGTCGAGGTGACCTTTTAACGCAGTATTTT
.	TRBJ2-1	TRBV19	TRBD2	CASSALAGGRDEQFF	TGTGCCAGTAGTGCTCTAGCGGGGGGCCGTGATGAGCAGTTCTTC